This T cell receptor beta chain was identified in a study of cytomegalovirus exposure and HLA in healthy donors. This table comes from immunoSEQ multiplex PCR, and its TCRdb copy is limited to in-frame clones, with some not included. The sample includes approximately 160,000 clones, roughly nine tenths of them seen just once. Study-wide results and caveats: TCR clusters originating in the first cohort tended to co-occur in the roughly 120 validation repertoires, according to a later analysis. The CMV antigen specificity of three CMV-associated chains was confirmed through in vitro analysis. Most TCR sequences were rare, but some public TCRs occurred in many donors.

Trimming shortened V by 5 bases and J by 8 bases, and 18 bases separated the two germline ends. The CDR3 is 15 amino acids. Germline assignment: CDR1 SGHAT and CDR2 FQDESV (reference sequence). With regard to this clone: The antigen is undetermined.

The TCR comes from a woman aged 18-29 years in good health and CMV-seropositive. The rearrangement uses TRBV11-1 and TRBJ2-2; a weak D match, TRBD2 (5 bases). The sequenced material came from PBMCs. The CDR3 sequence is CASSAPRGWEGELFF. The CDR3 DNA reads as TGTGCCAGCAGCGCCCCCCGGGGTTGGGAAGGGGAGCTGTTTTTT.